The 20 T cell receptor beta chains in this list originate from one sample, sequenced in a study of immune characterization of retroperitoneal liposarcoma. One entry per CDR3 protein, called by TCRdb with MiXCR from the PCR reads. The sample has 10,000 to 11,000 distinct CDR3 sequences; 37% are singletons. Sequenced material: tumor tissue. The receptors stem from a male donor with retroperitoneal liposarcoma.

The V call is TRBV6-8, the J call TRBJ2-1; the D call may be TRBD1 or TRBD2 (5 bases each). This CDR3 has 14 residues. V was cut by 5 bases and J by 6 bases, with 14 bases left in between. Germline CDR1 reads MNHGY; CDR2 reads SAAAGT. The CDR3 loop reads CASSPGSGANEQFF. CDR3 DNA: TGTGCCAGCAGTCCGGGGAGTGGGGCCAATGAGCAGTTCTTC.

This clonotype was detected only a few times. V usage is TRBV7-3 and J usage is TRBJ2-1; D gene unclear. In germline, CDR1 is SGHTA, CDR2 FQGTGA. The CDR3 has 15 residues. Trimming left V 2 bases short and J 2 bases short, with 10 bases between. CDR3 loop: CASSLDNGAYNEQFF. The CDR3, as DNA: TGTGCCAGCAGCTTAGACAATGGGGCCTACAATGAGCAGTTCTTC.

This chain links TRBV10-3 with TRBJ2-2; 9 nucleotides match TRBD2. This CDR3 spans 15 amino acids. V trimming: 4 bases; J trimming: 1 base; junction bases outside the gene matches: 1. CDR1 is ENHRY and CDR2 is SYGVKD in the germline V gene. The CDR3 reads CAISVSGGNTGELFF. The DNA for the CDR3 is TGTGCCATCAGTGTTAGCGGGGGGAACACCGGGGAGCTGTTTTTT.

Concerning this clonotype itself: At one boundary the junction diverges from the germline segment, which might be a read error. This chain joins TRBV6-1 and TRBJ2-3; the D gene is possibly TRBD1 (5 bases). Germline V CDR1 and CDR2: MNHNS, SASEGT. This CDR3 is built from 18 residues. The CDR3 DNA reads TGTGCCAGCAGTGAAGGTTTTGTGTTTCAGGGATGCACAGATACACAGTATTTT. Translation: CASSEGFVFQGCTDTQYF.

This clonotype occurred a few times. The chain carries TRBV6-1 and TRBJ1-2; 7 bases match TRBD1. CDR3 length: 14 residues. V shed 1 base and J 4 bases; nucleotides not matched to a gene: 3. Germline CDR1 and CDR2: MNHNS and SASEGT. The CDR3 here is CASSEDGTAYGYTF. The CDR3 DNA reads TGTGCCAGCAGTGAAGACGGGACAGCCTATGGCTACACCTTC.

The V and J genes are TRBV6-6 and TRBJ2-1; 12 nucleotides agree with TRBD2. CDR1 and CDR2 from the germline V gene are MNHNY and SVGAGI (reference sequence). Trimming at V came to 2 bases and at J to 9 bases, leaving 14 bases not matched to a gene. The CDR3 contains 18 residues. The CDR3 DNA reads TGTGCCAGCAGTTACACGGGGCTAGCGGGAGGGACGTTAGTTGAGCAGTTCTTC. Translation: CASSYTGLAGGTLVEQFF.

As for this clonotype: Since no conserved phenylalanine or tryptophan closes the CDR3, a read error is the likely cause. The chain combines TRBV12-3 or TRBV12-4 with TRBJ2-7, with a possible D match to TRBD2 (6 bases). With the DNA end fitting TRBJ2-1 better, the J assignment may be wrong. The CDR3 is 15 amino acids. CDR3 loop: CASSLEGGNSYEQFL. DNA of the CDR3: TGTGCCAGCAGTTTAGAGGGCGGGAACTCCTACGAGCAGTTCTTG.

This clonotype was observed once. The chain joins TRBV6-1 to TRBJ2-5, with D unclear. Germline CDR1 reads MNHNS; CDR2 reads SASEGT. This CDR3 spans 14 amino acids. The V end was cut by 2 bases, the J end by 1 base, with 8 bases between. DNA of the CDR3: TGTGCCAGCAGTGAATACGGGTCCCAAGAGACCCAGTACTTC. Amino acids: CASSEYGSQETQYF.

The sample holds one count of this clonotype. A read error may produce the germline difference seen at one junction end. This chain uses TRBV6-1 with TRBJ2-3; D may be TRBD1 (6 bases). Germline CDR1 and CDR2: MNHNS and SASEGT. The CDR3 length is 15 residues. In nucleotides, the CDR3 is TGTGCCAGCAATGAACTACAGGGAGGCACAGATACGCAGTATTTT. It specifies CASNELQGGTDTQYF.

The chain has TRBV6-1 and TRBJ1-1; D unclear. The CDR3 sequence is 16 residues long. V gave up 0 bases and J gave up 4 bases, with 15 bases separating them. The germline V gene encodes CDR1 MNHNS and CDR2 SASEGT. CDR3 amino acids: CASSEAQEGVSTEAFF. The CDR3 DNA is TGTGCCAGCAGTGAAGCGCAGGAGGGTGTAAGCACTGAAGCTTTCTTT.

The J gene is TRBJ2-4, the V gene TRBV7-6; D is unclear. The CDR3 runs 15 residues. V was trimmed by 2 bases and J by 13 bases, leaving 21 bases between them. The germline V gene encodes CDR1 SGHVS and CDR2 FNYEAQ. CDR3 nucleotide sequence: TGTGCCAGCAGCTTATCGCCTGACGTCTACAATGAGCAGTACTTC. Translating it yields CASSLSPDVYNEQYF.

This clonotype is labeled as medium-sized. The chain couples TRBV6-1 to TRBJ1-6; 7 nucleotides agree with TRBD1. This CDR3 comprises 16 residues. Germline trimming cut 7 bases from V and 4 bases from J; bases unmatched to any gene: 10. Germline V gives CDR1 MNHNS, CDR2 SASEGT. CDR3 sequence reads: CASTTVGQRYNSPLHF. The CDR3 bases are TGTGCCAGCACCACTGTGGGACAGCGATATAATTCACCCCTCCACTTT.

This clonotype was observed at least ten times. The chain uses TRBV6-6 and TRBJ2-7, with D unclear. Per the germline V gene, CDR1 is MNHNY and CDR2 is SVGAGI (reference sequence). The CDR3 is 16 amino acids. The V end was cut by 0 bases, the J end by 0 bases, with 12 bases between. The CDR3 DNA is TGTGCCAGCAGTTACTCAGTGGTTATTAGCTCCTACGAGCAGTACTTC. Translated: CASSYSVVISSYEQYF.

In its sample, this clonotype ranks as medium-sized. The rearrangement uses TRBV11-2 and TRBJ2-1; D possibly corresponds to TRBD2 (6 bases). The J call may be in error: the DNA end matches TRBJ2-7 better. The CDR3 runs 16 residues. The germline V gene has CDR1 SGHAT and CDR2 FQNNGV. CDR3 in DNA: TGTGCCAGCAGCTTAGCGGGGGTTAGCTACTACAATGAGCAGTACTTC. It codes for CASSLAGVSYYNEQYF.

This sequence joins TRBV7-6 and TRBJ2-3; D is undetermined. CDR3 size: 12 residues. Between the trimmed V and J ends, which lost 4 bases and 4 bases, there was a span of 6 bases. Per the germline V gene, CDR1 is SGHVS and CDR2 is FNYEAQ. The CDR3 sequence is CASSSRPDTQYF. The CDR3 region has the DNA TGTGCCAGCAGCTCACGGCCAGATACGCAGTATTTT.

The rearrangement uses TRBV6-1 and TRBJ1-3, with D possibly TRBD1 on 5 matching bases. In germline, CDR1 is MNHNS, CDR2 SASEGT. V was clipped by 7 bases and J by 0 bases, with 16 bases between them. The CDR3 has 16 amino acids. Here the CDR3 reads CASMFRGLSSGNTIYF. The CDR3 nucleotides read TGTGCCAGCATGTTTAGGGGCCTGAGCTCTGGAAACACCATATATTTT.

Ten or more counts support this clonotype. This chain joins TRBV12-3 or TRBV12-4 and TRBJ1-2, with no clear D. The V and J ends lost 1 base and 8 bases respectively, with 8 bases between them. The CDR3 consists of 12 residues. CDR3 sequence reads: CASSLGVEGYTF. The CDR3 nucleotides read TGTGCCAGCAGTTTAGGAGTTGAAGGCTACACCTTC.

Written as DNA, the CDR3 is TGTGCCAGCAGTTTAGGGACTCGCCGCTACGAGCAGTACTTC. Translated: CASSLGTRRYEQYF. The chain is built from TRBV27 and TRBJ2-5, with D maybe TRBD2 (6 bases). The DNA end is a closer match to TRBJ2-7, so the J assignment may be wrong. Germline assignment: CDR1 MNHEY and CDR2 SMNVEV (reference sequence). CDR3 length equals 14 residues.

This clonotype was seen many times. CDR3 amino acids: CASSYTASTGELFF. The CDR3 nucleotides are TGTGCCAGCAGTTATACCGCGTCCACCGGGGAGCTGTTTTTT. The J gene is TRBJ2-2, the V gene TRBV6-1, with D unresolved. Germline-derived CDR1 and CDR2 are MNHNS and SASEGT. The CDR3 sequence is 14 residues long. V was clipped by 5 bases and J by 4 bases, with 11 bases between them.

This clonotype showed up just a few times. The chain uses TRBV6-1 and TRBJ2-1, with 11 bases that match TRBD1. CDR1 is MNHNS, CDR2 SASEGT, per germline. The V gene end was trimmed by 10 bases and the J gene end by 8 bases; junction bases not matched to a gene: 4. The CDR3 runs to 12 residues. The CDR3 DNA is TGTGCCACCGCGGACAGGGGGCATGAGCAGTTCTTC. This gives the protein CATADRGHEQFF.